What follows are 28 T cell receptor beta chains derived from one specimen sequenced in a study of cytomegalovirus exposure and HLA in healthy donors. PCR primers comprised 60 Vbeta and 13 Jbeta primers. Profiled with immunoSEQ multiplex PCR; TCRdb holds only in-frame clones, not every one. The sample consists of 140,000 or so clones, approximately 84% of them appearing once. The sample comprised PBMCs. The receptors derive from a woman aged 55-69 years in good health and CMV-seropositive.

The J gene is TRBJ2-5, the V gene TRBV9; TRBD2 agrees at 10 bases. The CDR3 contains 15 residues. Trimming removed 0 bases from V and 4 bases from J; junction bases left unmatched: 3. The germline gives CDR1 SGDLS, CDR2 YYNGEE. CDR3 in amino acids: CASSVGTSGAETQYF. CDR3 sequence (DNA): TGTGCCAGCAGCGTAGGCACTAGCGGGGCAGAGACCCAGTACTTC.

The chain has TRBV2 and TRBJ1-2, with 8 bases matching TRBD1. The germline CDR1 and CDR2 sequences are SNHLY and FYNNEI. The CDR3 consists of 13 residues. V shed 10 bases, J shed 5 bases, and the junction held 9 bases outside the gene matches. CDR3 in amino acids: CATRQGISYGYTF. In DNA, the CDR3 is TGTGCCACCCGACAGGGGATCTCGTATGGCTACACCTTC.

The genes are TRBV5-1 and TRBJ2-3, with 9 nucleotides matching TRBD1. J was trimmed by 1 base and V by 4 bases; bases with no gene match: 4. The CDR3 runs to 15 residues. Germline CDR1 and CDR2: SGHRS and YFSETQ. CDR3 nucleotide sequence: TGCGCCAGCAGCCGGGACAGGGTTGGCACAGATACGCAGTATTTT. This gives the protein CASSRDRVGTDTQYF.

To note about this clone: Other DNA sequences from this sample encode an identical CDR3 as well. This rearrangement joins TRBV7-2 to TRBJ2-5, with D perhaps TRBD1 (6 bases). Germline CDR1 and CDR2: SGHTA and FQGNSA. With 2 bases removed from V and 3 bases from J, the gap between germline ends came to 7 bases. CDR3 length: 13 residues. The CDR3 bases are TGTGCCAGCAGCTTATCAGGGGAAGAGACCCAGTACTTC. Its translation: CASSLSGEETQYF.

This clone occurred a few times. V is TRBV30 and J is TRBJ1-2; 7 bases fit TRBD1. V was clipped by 2 bases and J by 1 base; unmatched bases: 10. Per the germline V gene, CDR1 is GTSNPN and CDR2 is SVGIG (reference sequence). The CDR3 runs 16 residues. The CDR3 DNA reads as TGTGCCTGGAGTTCCACAGGGGATCCCCTTAACTATGGCTACACCTTC. Its translation is CAWSSTGDPLNYGYTF.

The chain couples TRBV11-3 to TRBJ1-4; D is unclear. The CDR3 covers 13 residues. Germline V gene data show CDR1 as SGHNT and CDR2 as YENEEA. Trimming removed 3 bases from V and 7 bases from J, with 9 bases in between. The DNA of the CDR3 is TGTGCCAGCAGCTTGGGCCTGGGTGAAAAACTGTTTTTT. Encoded protein: CASSLGLGEKLFF.

The chain joins TRBV19 to TRBJ2-1; no firm D call. The CDR3 is made up of 16 amino acids. Trimming left V 3 bases short and J 1 base short, with 13 bases between. Per the germline V gene, CDR1 is LNHDA and CDR2 is SQIVND (reference sequence). The CDR3 nucleotides are TGTGCCAGTAGTATCCCCTCAGTGAAGTCCTACAATGAGCAGTTCTTC. The encoded protein is CASSIPSVKSYNEQFF.

The chain uses TRBV11-1 and TRBJ2-1; 7 nucleotides line up with TRBD2. CDR3 length equals 17 residues. Looked up from germline, CDR1 is SGHAT and CDR2 is FQDESV (reference sequence). V was pared by 5 bases and J by 8 bases, with 18 bases of the junction left unmatched. In nucleotides, the CDR3 is TGTGCCAGCAGCGCCCGAGGAACCGGGAGGAGGGGACATGAGCAGTTCTTC. It is translated as CASSARGTGRRGHEQFF.

Regarding this clone: The junction departs from the called germline gene at one end, perhaps through a read error. The chain has TRBV7-9 and TRBJ2-1, with 10 positions matching TRBD2. Germline CDR1 and CDR2: SEHNR and FQNEAQ (reference sequence). CDR3 length equals 13 residues. CDR3 residues: CASTPQGVAGGLF. CDR3 bases: TGTGCCAGCACCCCCCAGGGGGTAGCGGGAGGTCTCTTC.

The CDR3 protein is CASSAQGLSSYNEQFF. In DNA form, the CDR3 reads TGTGCCAGCAGTGCCCAGGGTCTTAGCTCCTACAATGAGCAGTTCTTC. The rearrangement links TRBV9 to TRBJ2-1, with a possible D match to TRBD1 (5 bases). The CDR3 is made up of 16 amino acids. V gave up 5 bases and J gave up 0 bases, with 15 bases separating them. Germline loops: CDR1 SGDLS, CDR2 YYNGEE.

The CDR3 loop reads CASRERQGTNYGYTF. The CDR3 bases are TGTGCCAGCAGAGAAAGACAGGGAACTAACTATGGCTACACCTTC. The genes are TRBV28 and TRBJ1-2, with TRBD1 matching over 7 bases. Trimming cost V 6 bases and J 0 bases; bases outside gene matches: 7. The V gene's germline CDR1 is MDHEN and CDR2 SYDVKM. The CDR3 extends over 15 amino acids.

The chain joins TRBV5-6 to TRBJ1-2; 7 bases are shared with TRBD1. Germline CDR1 is SGHDT and CDR2 is YYEEEE. CDR3 length equals 17 residues. The J segment lost 0 bases and the V segment lost 2 bases, leaving 10 bases of the junction unmatched. CDR3 loop: CASSFLPQGVANYGYTF. The CDR3 coding sequence is TGTGCCAGCAGCTTTTTACCTCAGGGGGTAGCTAACTATGGCTACACCTTC.

This clone came up once. The V call is TRBV27, the J call TRBJ1-1; 8 bases are shared with TRBD1. Looked up from germline, CDR1 is MNHEY and CDR2 is SMNVEV (reference sequence). The CDR3 has 14 residues. V shed 5 bases, J shed 4 bases, and the junction held 6 bases outside the gene matches. CDR3 DNA: TGTGCCAGCAGTCTGGACAGGGATGGCACTGAAGCTTTCTTT. Its protein is CASSLDRDGTEAFF.

The chain links TRBV5-5 to TRBJ1-5; TRBD1 matches 8 bases. CDR3 length equals 14 residues. Germline V gene data show CDR1 as SGHKS and CDR2 as YYEKEE (reference sequence). The V and J ends lost 4 bases and 5 bases, in that order; junction bases with no gene match: 5. As DNA, the CDR3 is TGTGCCAGCAGCAGGACAGGGAACGATCAGCCCCAGCATTTT. Its protein is CASSRTGNDQPQHF.

V is TRBV6-6 and J is TRBJ1-2, with 7 bases fitting TRBD1. Germline lookup yields CDR1 MNHNY and CDR2 SVGAGI (reference sequence). V shed 6 bases and J 3 bases; nucleotides not matched to a gene: 7. This CDR3 comprises 14 residues. DNA of the CDR3: TGTGCCAGCAGCTCCAAGGGGGCCGACTATGGCTACACCTTC. This encodes CASSSKGADYGYTF.

The J gene is TRBJ2-5, the V gene TRBV6-6; 9 bases line up with TRBD2. CDR1 is MNHNY and CDR2 is SVGAGI in the germline V gene (reference sequence). V lost 9 bases and J lost 1; bases outside the gene matches: 9. This CDR3 is 15 amino acids long. The CDR3 protein is CASNGGGRGQETQYF. CDR3 DNA: TGTGCCAGTAACGGCGGCGGGAGGGGCCAAGAGACCCAGTACTTC.

The chain has TRBV6-5 and TRBJ1-4; 8 positions match TRBD1. Germline CDR1 MNHEY, CDR2 SVGAGI. The CDR3 is 16 amino acids. V lost 2 bases, J lost 2 bases, and 4 bases stayed unmatched. The chain's CDR3 is CASSYHGQGTNEKLFF. CDR3 DNA sequence: TGTGCCAGCAGTTACCATGGACAGGGTACTAATGAAAAACTGTTTTTT.

The chain is built from TRBV7-8 and TRBJ2-3; 12 positions agree with TRBD2. With V trimmed by 5 bases and J by 6 bases, 6 bases remained unmatched. The length of the CDR3 is 15 residues. Germline CDR1 and CDR2: SGHVS and FQNEAQ. The CDR3 region is CASSSGLAGRDTQYF. Here the CDR3 DNA reads TGTGCCAGCAGCAGCGGACTAGCGGGAAGGGATACGCAGTATTTT.

This clone was seen a single time. This chain joins TRBV28 and TRBJ2-7; D is possibly TRBD2 (5 bases). The V end lost 5 bases, the J end lost 3 bases, and 14 bases lay between the germline ends. Looked up from germline, CDR1 is MDHEN and CDR2 is SYDVKM. The CDR3 consists of 14 residues. CDR3 coding DNA: TGTGCCAGCAGTCGGGGTTTGGCCCTCTACGAGCAGTACTTC. Protein sequence: CASSRGLALYEQYF.

The rearrangement links TRBV4-1 to TRBJ2-1; 12 bases agree with TRBD1. This CDR3 is built from 15 residues. J gave up 9 bases and V 3 bases, and 6 bases lay outside the gene matches. Looked up from germline, CDR1 is MGHRA and CDR2 is YSYEKL. The CDR3 here is CASSHAGQGAGEQFF. CDR3 DNA: TGCGCCAGCAGCCACGCGGGACAGGGGGCCGGTGAGCAGTTCTTC.

This clone occurred once. The chain recombines TRBV4-1 with TRBJ2-1; 9 bases map to TRBD2. The CDR3 sequence is 14 residues long. CDR1 and CDR2 (germline): MGHRA, YSYEKL. V lost 2 bases, J lost 6 bases, and 2 bases stayed unmatched. The CDR3 DNA reads as TGCGCCAGCAGCCAACTAGCGGGAACCAATGAGCAGTTCTTC. Translated: CASSQLAGTNEQFF.

This clone appeared once. The chain has TRBV28 and TRBJ2-1; no definite D call. Trimming left V 2 bases short and J 9 bases short, with 5 bases between. Germline loops: CDR1 MDHEN, CDR2 SYDVKM. CDR3 size: 11 residues. CDR3 bases: TGTGCCAGCAGTTTAGGGCGTGAGCAGTTCTTC. It yields the protein CASSLGREQFF.

The CDR3 DNA reads as TGTGCCAGCAGTGAATTATTGGCGGAGGCCGTCCACAATGAGCAGTTCTTC. Amino acids: CASSELLAEAVHNEQFF. The rearrangement uses TRBV25-1 and TRBJ2-1, with a weak D call TRBD2 (5 bases). V dropped 1 base and J dropped 5 bases, with 18 bases sitting between them. CDR3 length: 17 amino acids. The germline CDR1 and CDR2 sequences are MGHDK and SYGVNS.

The rearrangement joins TRBV9 to TRBJ2-1; D is ambiguous. Trimming removed 0 bases from V and 0 bases from J, with 10 bases in between. Germline CDR1 and CDR2: SGDLS and YYNGEE. This CDR3 is built from 16 residues. CDR3 bases: TGTGCCAGCAGCGTAGGCGGTAGAATCTCCTACAATGAGCAGTTCTTC. Its translation is CASSVGGRISYNEQFF.

The chain couples TRBV28 to TRBJ1-4; a weak D match, TRBD1 (5 bases). Trimming stripped 10 bases from V and 1 base from J, with 10 bases between. Germline V gene sequence: CDR1 MDHEN, CDR2 SYDVKM. This CDR3 contains 13 residues. CDR3 bases: TGTGCCACCCAGGGCCTAACTAATGAAAAACTGTTTTTT. This sequence encodes CATQGLTNEKLFF. The full variable domain, with the rest looked up from reference TRBV28 and TRBJ1-4, is DVKVTQSSRYLVKRTGEKVFLECVQDMDHENMFWYRQDPGLGLRLIYFSYDVKMKEKGDIPEGYSVSREKKERFSLILESASTNQTSMYLCATQGLTNEKLFFGSGTQLSVL.

The genes are TRBV9 and TRBJ1-5, with 9 bases identical to TRBD1. This CDR3 comprises 17 residues. Unmatched junction bases numbered 12, after V lost 5 bases and J lost 3 bases. Germline CDR1 reads SGDLS; CDR2 reads YYNGEE. The CDR3 region has the DNA TGTGCCAGCAGTCTGGACAGGGGAAGCCTCATCAATCAGCCCCAGCATTTT. This sequence encodes CASSLDRGSLINQPQHF.

The chain couples TRBV21-1 to TRBJ2-3; the listed D gene, TRBD2, was not tested against the DNA. TRBV21-1 is annotated as a pseudogene. This CDR3 comprises 14 residues. In nucleotides, the CDR3 is TGTGCCGGCCCTGGACTAGCGGGACGTCTCGGGGAGTATTTT. Protein sequence: CAGPGLAGRLGEYF.

The chain joins TRBV14 to TRBJ1-4, with 7 bases aligning to TRBD1. CDR1 and CDR2 from the germline V gene are SGHDN and FVKESK. Trimming at V came to 1 base and at J to 8 bases, leaving 1 base not matched to a gene. The CDR3 totals 13 residues. The CDR3 bases are TGTGCCAGCAGCCAAGGGGACAGCGAAAAACTGTTTTTT. Translation: CASSQGDSEKLFF.